The 27 T cell receptor beta chains presented below share a single source sample, sequenced in a study of regulatory T cells in long-lasting Graves disease (dated by TCRdb to the early 2020s). Receptor libraries were prepared by multiplex PCR. The reads were generated on an Illumina HiSeq 4000. CDR3 regions were amplified by Arm-PCR with iRepertoire HTBI primers to construct TCR beta libraries. In TCRdb, the public reads were trimmed at Q25 with fastp and aligned with MiXCR, with productive beta chains retained. All rows with the same CDR3 protein become a single entry with the most common DNA and genes. In all, the sample holds roughly 250,000 distinct CDR3 sequences, and 18% of those were seen once. The top ten constitute 12% to 15% of the sample. Taken with the paper, the label for time point translates to: newly diagnosed GD, antithyroid drugs for less than 3 months. For both TCR sequencing and RNA sequencing, RNA was extracted from PBMCs in TRIzol.

The data also belong to a second study, concerning T cells in Graves' hyperthyroidism and ophthalmopathy.

Material: peripheral blood mononuclear cells (PBMCs), obtained at new diagnosis, from a patient treated with antithyroid drugs. Receptors were obtained from a woman aged 25-40 years with Graves disease. Donor details come from another sample of the same person, matched by shared clones.

The chain recombines TRBV7-9 with TRBJ1-5; TRBD1 agrees at 9 bases. V shed 2 bases, J shed 2 bases, and the junction held 4 bases outside the gene matches. The germline V gene encodes CDR1 SEHNR and CDR2 FQNEAQ (reference sequence). The CDR3 has 16 residues. CDR3 loop: CASSLTGGAGNQPQHF. CDR3 sequence (DNA): TGTGCCAGCAGCTTAACAGGGGGCGCGGGCAATCAGCCCCAGCATTTT.

Many counts were recorded for this clonotype. The J gene is TRBJ1-2, the V gene TRBV5-4, with D perhaps TRBD1 (6 bases). The germline V and J ends were trimmed by 0 bases and 3 bases, with 9 bases remaining between them. The germline V gene has CDR1 SGHNT and CDR2 YYREEE (reference sequence). The CDR3 contains 14 residues. CDR3: CASSLGQEDYGYTF. CDR3 sequence (DNA): TGTGCCAGCAGCTTGGGACAGGAGGACTATGGCTACACCTTC.

The chain links TRBV7-2 to TRBJ2-1, with TRBD2 matching over 8 bases. The CDR3 is made up of 18 amino acids. The V gene's germline CDR1 is SGHTA and CDR2 FQGNSA. V shed 1 base, J shed 0 bases, and the junction held 8 bases outside the gene matches. CDR3 nucleotide sequence: TGTGCCAGCAGCTTAGGCGGCGGGGGGCGAAACTCCTACAATGAGCAGTTCTTC. It codes for CASSLGGGGRNSYNEQFF.

This clonotype was observed at least ten times. This chain links TRBV4-1 with TRBJ1-3; a possible D gene is TRBD1 (5 bases). V was trimmed by 2 bases and J by 0 bases, leaving 5 bases between them. CDR1 is MGHRA, CDR2 YSYEKL, per germline. The CDR3 runs to 14 residues. CDR3 in DNA: TGCGCCAGCAGCCAAACAGGCTCTGGAAACACCATATATTTT. Translated: CASSQTGSGNTIYF.

This clonotype was seen ten or more times. The chain employs TRBV28 and TRBJ1-4; 11 nucleotides line up with TRBD1. This CDR3 region has 19 residues. Germline CDR1 is MDHEN and CDR2 is SYDVKM. The ends lost 3 bases at V and 0 bases at J; junction bases unmatched: 9. CDR3: CASSFLDWTGGATNEKLFF. The CDR3, as DNA: TGTGCCAGCAGTTTCCTTGATTGGACAGGGGGCGCAACTAATGAAAAACTGTTTTTT.

This clonotype has a count of ten or more. The V and J genes are TRBV20-1 and TRBJ2-5; 8 bases map to TRBD2. Germline V gene lookup returns CDR1 DFQATT and CDR2 SNEGSKA (reference sequence). Trimming removed 6 bases from V and 2 bases from J; junction bases left unmatched: 8. The CDR3 is made up of 14 amino acids. CDR3 region: CSAITGGGQETQYF. The CDR3 DNA sequence: TGCAGTGCCATTACGGGGGGGGGTCAAGAGACCCAGTACTTC.

The chain combines TRBV20-1 with TRBJ2-7, with 8 bases identical to TRBD2. V shed 6 bases and J 3 bases; nucleotides not matched to a gene: 7. Germline V lookup: CDR1 DFQATT, CDR2 SNEGSKA (reference sequence). The CDR3 length is 13 residues. The CDR3 protein is CSAQREPGYEQYF. The CDR3 nucleotides are TGCAGTGCCCAGCGGGAGCCGGGCTACGAGCAGTACTTC.

In its sample, this clonotype was seen many times. The chain employs TRBV20-1 and TRBJ2-3; TRBD2 aligns across 7 bases. The CDR3 consists of 16 residues. Germline CDR1 and CDR2: DFQATT and SNEGSKA (reference sequence). J gave up 3 bases and V 3 bases, and 12 bases lay outside the gene matches. The CDR3 bases are TGCAGTGCTAGGGCTCCAGGACTAGGAAGGACAGATACGCAGTATTTT. Its translation: CSARAPGLGRTDTQYF.

This clonotype was seen many times. The chain recombines TRBV2 with TRBJ1-5; D gene ambiguous. Germline assignment: CDR1 SNHLY and CDR2 FYNNEI. The V end lost 8 bases, the J end lost 5 bases, and 7 bases lay between the germline ends. This CDR3 has 11 amino acids. The CDR3 protein is CASGKDQPQHF. The CDR3 nucleotides are TGTGCCAGCGGGAAGGATCAGCCCCAGCATTTT.

This chain joins TRBV6-2 or TRBV6-3 and TRBJ2-5; D is perhaps TRBD1 (6 bases). The CDR3 is 13 amino acids. The germline V and J ends were trimmed by 5 bases and 5 bases, with 12 bases remaining between them. The germline V gene encodes CDR1 MNHEY and CDR2 SVGEGT. The CDR3 DNA sequence: TGTGCCAGCAGTCGACAGGACATGGAGACCCAGTACTTC. Encoded protein: CASSRQDMETQYF.

This clonotype has ten or more counts. The chain carries TRBV7-9 and TRBJ1-1; weak D call: TRBD1 (6 bases). The germline CDR1 and CDR2 sequences are SEHNR and FQNEAQ (reference sequence). This CDR3 comprises 15 residues. Trimming cost V 1 base and J 9 bases, with 18 bases left between them. In DNA form, the CDR3 reads TGTGCCAGCAGCTTAGTACAGGGTGGAGCAGGGAAAGCTTTCTTT. It translates to CASSLVQGGAGKAFF.

This chain uses TRBV7-9 with TRBJ2-5, with D tentatively TRBD2 (6 bases). V lost 2 bases to trimming and J lost 3 bases, with 13 bases between them. Germline lookup yields CDR1 SEHNR and CDR2 FQNEAQ (reference sequence). The CDR3 is made up of 15 amino acids. The CDR3 coding sequence is TGTGCCAGCAGCTTAACTGGGACTCCTGAAGAGACCCAGTACTTC. This sequence encodes CASSLTGTPEETQYF.

This clonotype was seen at least ten times. The rearrangement uses TRBV5-5 and TRBJ2-7, with 7 bases identical to TRBD1. Germline V gene data show CDR1 as SGHKS and CDR2 as YYEKEE (reference sequence). V was pared by 4 bases and J by 3 bases, with 7 bases of the junction left unmatched. The length of the CDR3 is 14 residues. The CDR3 DNA reads as TGTGCCAGCAGCGCCTCCGGGACAGACTACGAGCAGTACTTC. It yields the protein CASSASGTDYEQYF.

Turning to this clonotype: This likely reflects a read error, since a far larger clone is one base away. Because it lacks the conserved phenylalanine or tryptophan at the end, this CDR3 is likely a read error. The chain recombines TRBV13 with TRBJ1-2; D is possibly TRBD1 (5 bases). The germline gives CDR1 PRHDT, CDR2 FYEKMQ (reference sequence). Trimming removed 6 bases at V and 7 bases at J, with 21 bases between. This CDR3 has 15 residues. The chain's CDR3 is CASRDNLLFDGGYTL. The DNA of the CDR3 is TGTGCCAGCAGGGACAACCTCCTATTTGACGGTGGCTACACCCTC.

There are many counts of this clonotype. The genes are TRBV7-8 and TRBJ1-4; possible D gene TRBD1, 6 bases. V shed 6 bases and J shed 6 bases, with 17 bases lying between them. Germline V gives CDR1 SGHVS, CDR2 FQNEAQ. The CDR3 length is 15 residues. DNA for the CDR3: TGTGCCAGCAGGCCTAGGGGGGGGCGTCATGAAAAACTGTTTTTT. This sequence encodes CASRPRGGRHEKLFF.

This clonotype was detected ten times or more. V and J are TRBV20-1 and TRBJ1-1; D call uncertain. The CDR3 has 12 amino acids. Germline CDR1 reads DFQATT; CDR2 reads SNEGSKA (reference sequence). V was cut by 6 bases and J by 0 bases, with 8 bases left in between. The CDR3 here is CSAGAVNTEAFF. The CDR3 DNA reads TGCAGTGCCGGAGCAGTGAACACTGAAGCTTTCTTT.

This clonotype was seen at least ten times. The chain couples TRBV5-1 to TRBJ1-1; a weak D match, TRBD1 (5 bases). The CDR3 is 13 amino acids. Germline V gives CDR1 SGHRS, CDR2 YFSETQ. V gave up 1 base and J gave up 3 bases, with 7 bases separating them. The DNA of the CDR3 is TGCGCCAGCAGCTTGTCAGGGTACACTGAAGCTTTCTTT. Encoded protein: CASSLSGYTEAFF.

This clonotype was observed many times. CDR3 DNA sequence: TGTGCCAGCGGGGGGGAACTTGACACAGATACGCAGTATTTT. Protein: CASGGELDTDTQYF. The chain recombines TRBV2 with TRBJ2-3, with TRBD2 identical over 7 bases. Germline values: CDR1 SNHLY, CDR2 FYNNEI. This CDR3 is built from 14 residues. Trimming at V came to 8 bases and at J to 2 bases, leaving 7 bases not matched to a gene.

This clonotype was seen at least ten times. DNA for the CDR3: TGTGCCAGCAGCGTAGGCAGCAATCAGCCCCAGCATTTT. Translating gives CASSVGSNQPQHF. V and J are TRBV9 and TRBJ1-5, with D uncertain. Trimming took 0 bases from V and 1 from J, leaving 2 bases between them. Germline V gene data show CDR1 as SGDLS and CDR2 as YYNGEE. CDR3 length equals 13 residues.

This clonotype was found many times. V is TRBV7-9 and J is TRBJ1-5; the match to TRBD1 covers 8 bases. Germline V gene sequence: CDR1 SEHNR, CDR2 FQNEAQ (reference sequence). V lost 3 bases to trimming and J lost 10 bases; unmatched junction nucleotides: 5. The CDR3 runs 13 residues. CDR3 sequence (DNA): TGTGCCAGCAGCTTCGGACAGGGTTTACCCCAGCATTTT. Translation: CASSFGQGLPQHF.

In its sample, this clonotype was seen many times. The rearrangement joins TRBV15 to TRBJ2-5; D is perhaps TRBD1 (5 bases). From germline, CDR1 is LNHNV and CDR2 YYDKDF (reference sequence). The CDR3 totals 14 residues. The germline V and J ends were trimmed by 1 base and 5 bases, with 11 bases remaining between them. DNA of the CDR3: TGTGCCACCAGCAGAGTACGGCAGGGCGAGACCCAGTACTTC. It codes for CATSRVRQGETQYF.

This clonotype came up many times. The CDR3 protein is CSAPTRGSPEAFF. For the CDR3, the DNA is TGCAGTGCCCCTACGAGGGGCTCCCCTGAAGCTTTCTTT. V is TRBV20-1 and J is TRBJ1-1, with a weak D call TRBD1 (5 bases). The CDR3 totals 13 residues. CDR1 and CDR2 (germline): DFQATT, SNEGSKA (reference sequence). V lost 6 bases, J lost 6 bases, and 17 bases lay in between.

In its sample, this clonotype was seen many times. The genes are TRBV5-1 and TRBJ2-3, with 7 bases fitting TRBD1. The CDR3 is made up of 16 amino acids. Trimming at V came to 2 bases and at J to 3 bases, leaving 9 bases not matched to a gene. Germline V gene sequence: CDR1 SGHRS, CDR2 YFSETQ. The CDR3 is CASSFPRQGGTDTQYF. The CDR3 DNA reads as TGCGCCAGCAGCTTCCCCCGACAGGGTGGTACAGATACGCAGTATTTT.

This clonotype has at least ten counts. The chain links TRBV4-1 to TRBJ2-7; D gene unclear. The CDR3 spans 15 residues. Trimming took 2 bases from V and 3 from J, leaving 14 bases between them. In germline, CDR1 is MGHRA, CDR2 YSYEKL. CDR3 DNA: TGCGCCAGCAGCCAACAATCGTTTACCCTCTACGAGCAGTACTTC. It codes for CASSQQSFTLYEQYF.

The gene calls are TRBV2 and TRBJ1-2; D possibly corresponds to TRBD1 (5 bases). From germline, CDR1 is SNHLY and CDR2 FYNNEI. Trimming pared 0 bases from V and 9 bases from J, leaving 14 bases between. The CDR3 runs 14 residues. CDR3 protein: CASSEALRQSRYTF. The CDR3 DNA reads as TGTGCCAGCAGTGAAGCGCTTCGACAGTCACGCTACACCTTC. Full variable domain (missing parts from reference TRBV2 and TRBJ1-2): EPEVTQTPSHQVTQMGQEVILRCVPISNHLYFYWYRQILGQKVEFLVSFYNNEISEKSEIFDDQFSVERPDGSNFTLKIRSTKLEDSAMYFCASSEALRQSRYTFGSGTRLTVV.

This sequence joins TRBV6-1 and TRBJ2-1; 10 bases agree with TRBD2. This CDR3 comprises 13 residues. In germline, CDR1 is MNHNS, CDR2 SASEGT. With 10 bases clipped from V and 8 bases from J, the junction kept 8 bases outside the gene matches. CDR3 residues: CATRTLAGDEQFF. The CDR3 coding sequence is TGTGCCACCCGGACCCTAGCGGGGGATGAGCAGTTCTTC.

Ten or more counts support this clonotype. The chain uses TRBV3-1 and TRBJ2-2, with 8 bases lining up with TRBD1. Losses at the gene ends were 6 bases for V and 6 bases for J; bases not matched to a gene: 9. The CDR3 loop spans 15 amino acids. The V gene's germline CDR1 is LGHDT and CDR2 YNNKEL (reference sequence). The CDR3 region is CASRLGTGISGELFF. DNA for the CDR3: TGTGCCAGCAGGTTAGGGACAGGCATTTCCGGGGAGCTGTTTTTT.